The 2 T cell receptor beta chains given below trace back to one sample, sequenced in a study of T cell changes during pregnancy in multiple sclerosis. Profiling relied on immunoSEQ multiplex PCR, and the TCRdb table lists in-frame clones only, not all of them. The repertoire holds 40,000 to 45,000 clones, with 92% as singletons. The material sequenced was peripheral blood. The receptor source for this set is a female donor with multiple sclerosis, enrolled in a pregnancy study.

The V call is TRBV14, the J call TRBJ2-6; 8 nucleotides align to TRBD1. Unmatched junction bases numbered 6, after V lost 1 base and J lost 1 base. This CDR3 is 18 amino acids long. CDR1 is SGHDN and CDR2 is FVKESK in the germline V gene. The CDR3 spells CASSQGRTGRSGANVLTF. In nucleotides, the CDR3 is TGTGCCAGCAGCCAAGGGAGGACAGGGAGGTCTGGGGCCAACGTCCTGACTTTC.

The J gene is TRBJ2-1, the V gene TRBV7-9; 7 nucleotides align to TRBD2. Germline V gene lookup returns CDR1 SEHNR and CDR2 FQNEAQ (reference sequence). The CDR3 sequence is 16 residues long. V was clipped by 9 bases and J by 0 bases; unmatched bases: 11. DNA for the CDR3: TGTGCCAGTAGCCCTCGCGGGAGCTCCTCCTACAATGAGCAGTTCTTC. Translated, it gives CASSPRGSSSYNEQFF. The full variable domain, completed using reference TRBV7-9 and TRBJ2-1, is DTGVSQNPRHKITKRGQNVTFRCDPISEHNRLYWYRQTLGQGPEFLTYFQNEAQLEKSRLLSDRFSAERPKGSFSTLEIQRTEQGDSAMYLCASSPRGSSSYNEQFFGPGTRLTVL.